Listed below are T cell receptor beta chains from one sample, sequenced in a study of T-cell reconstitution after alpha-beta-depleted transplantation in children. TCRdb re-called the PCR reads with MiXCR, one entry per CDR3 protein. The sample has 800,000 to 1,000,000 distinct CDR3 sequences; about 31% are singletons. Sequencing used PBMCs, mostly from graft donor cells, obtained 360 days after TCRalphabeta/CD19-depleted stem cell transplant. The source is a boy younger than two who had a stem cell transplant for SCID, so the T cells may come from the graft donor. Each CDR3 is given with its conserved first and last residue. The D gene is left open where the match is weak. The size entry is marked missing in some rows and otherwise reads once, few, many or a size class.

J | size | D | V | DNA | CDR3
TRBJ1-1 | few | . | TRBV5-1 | TGCGCCAGCAGCTTGTACCAGAACACTGAAGCTTTCTTT | CASSLYQNTEAFF
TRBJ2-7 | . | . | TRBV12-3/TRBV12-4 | TGTGCCAGCAGCGGCGACGGAACTTCCTACGAGCAGTACTTC | CASSGDGTSYEQYF
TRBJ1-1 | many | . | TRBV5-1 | TGCGCCAGCAGCTTGTTGGCGAGGGGCCCGAACACTGAAGCTTTCTTT | CASSLLARGPNTEAFF
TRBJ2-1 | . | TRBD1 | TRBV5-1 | TGCGCCAGCGCATTGCTGACAGGGAGCTCCTACAATGAGCAGTTCTTC | CASALLTGSSYNEQFF
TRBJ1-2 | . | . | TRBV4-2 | TGTGCCAGCAGCCAAGAGGTTCGAGGGCAGGGCTACACCTTC | CASSQEVRGQGYTF
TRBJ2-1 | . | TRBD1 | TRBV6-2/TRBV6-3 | TGTGCCAGCACCCCAGGGGGCCTCTCCTACAATGAGCAGTTCTTC | CASTPGGLSYNEQFF
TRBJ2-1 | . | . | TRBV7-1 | TGTGCCAGCAGCTGGGGGCTGAGCTGCTACAATGAGCAGTTCTTC | CASSWGLSCYNEQFF
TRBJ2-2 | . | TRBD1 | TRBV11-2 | TGTGCCACCCACCGGGACAGGGTTCGCACCGGGGAGCTGTTTTTT | CATHRDRVRTGELFF
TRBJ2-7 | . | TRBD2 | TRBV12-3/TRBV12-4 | TGTGCCAGCAGTTTGACGGGGGGGCCCCCTTACGAGCAGTACTTC | CASSLTGGPPYEQYF
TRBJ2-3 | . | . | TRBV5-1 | TGCGCCAGCACCTCTAGCACTACTAGCACAGATACGCAGTATTTT | CASTSSTTSTDTQYF
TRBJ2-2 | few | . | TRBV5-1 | TGCGCCAGCAGCTTGACAGCGACAACGAACACCGGGGAGCTGTTTTTT | CASSLTATTNTGELFF
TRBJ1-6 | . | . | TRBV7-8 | TGTGCCAGCAGCTTAGTGGGGAGTGGGGTCGGTTCACCCCTCCACTTT | CASSLVGSGVGSPLHF
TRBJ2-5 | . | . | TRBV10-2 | TGCGCCAGCACCGTGGACCATCCTGGGGAGACCCAGTACTTC | CASTVDHPGETQYF
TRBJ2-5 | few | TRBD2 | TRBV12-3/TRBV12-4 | TGTGCCAGCAGTAAGTCCCTAGCGGGCCAAGAGACCCAGTACTTC | CASSKSLAGQETQYF
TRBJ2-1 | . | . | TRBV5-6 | TGTGCCAGCAGCCTTTCCTCGTCCTTCTCCTACAATGAGCAGTTCTTC | CASSLSSSFSYNEQFF
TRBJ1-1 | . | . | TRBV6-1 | TGTGCCAGCAAAGGGGGTTTTAGGAACACTGAAGCTTTCTTT | CASKGGFRNTEAFF
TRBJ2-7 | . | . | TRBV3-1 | TGTGCCAGCAGCCAACGACAGAGTTACTACGAGCAGTACTTC | CASSQRQSYYEQYF
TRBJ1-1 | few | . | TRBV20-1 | TGCAGTGGGGAGACGGGGTACCACACTGAAGCTTTCTTT | CSGETGYHTEAFF
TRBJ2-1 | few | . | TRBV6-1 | TGTGCCAGCAGTGGTCCGGGCAATGAGCAGTTCTTC | CASSGPGNEQFF
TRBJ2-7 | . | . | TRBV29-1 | TGCAGCGTTCAAAGTTCGCCCTACGAGCAGTACTTC | CSVQSSPYEQYF
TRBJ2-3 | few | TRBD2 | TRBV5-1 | TGCGCCAGCAGCTTGGTGGGACTAGCGGGGGCCTTCACAGATACGCAGTATTTT | CASSLVGLAGAFTDTQYF
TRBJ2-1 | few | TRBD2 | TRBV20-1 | TGCAGTGCTACCCGAACTAGCGGGATCGGTGAGCAGTTCTTC | CSATRTSGIGEQFF
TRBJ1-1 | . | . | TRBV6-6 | TGTGCCAGCATAAGGACACAGGCGGTTGAAGCTTTCTTT | CASIRTQAVEAFF
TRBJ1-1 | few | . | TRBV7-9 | TGTGCCAGCAGCCAAGCTGGAATGAACACTGAAGCTTTCTTT | CASSQAGMNTEAFF
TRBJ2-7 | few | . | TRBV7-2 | TGTGCCAGCAGGAACGACAGGCGGGGGTCCTACGAGCAGTACTTC | CASRNDRRGSYEQYF
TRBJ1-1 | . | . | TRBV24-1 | TGTGCCACCAGTGGTAGCCTCTCATCTGAAGCTTTCTTT | CATSGSLSSEAFF
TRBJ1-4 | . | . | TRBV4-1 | TGCGCCAGCAGCCAAGGGGAATGGGCAACTAATGAAAAACTGTTTTTT | CASSQGEWATNEKLFF
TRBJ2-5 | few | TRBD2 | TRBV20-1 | TGCAGTGCCCGGACTAGCGGAGCCTTCCAAGAGACCCAGTACTTC | CSARTSGAFQETQYF
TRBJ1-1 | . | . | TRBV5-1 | TGCGCCAGCAGCTTAGAGCCTACAGTGAGCACTGAAGCTTTCTTT | CASSLEPTVSTEAFF
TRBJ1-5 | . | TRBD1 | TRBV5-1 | TGCGCCAGCAGCTTGGAGGGGGCAGGACAGCCCCAGCATTTT | CASSLEGAGQPQHF
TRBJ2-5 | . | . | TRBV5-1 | TGCGCCAGCAGCTATGGGACGAGAGAGACCCAGTACTTC | CASSYGTRETQYF
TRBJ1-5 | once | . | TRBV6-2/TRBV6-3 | TGTGCCAGCAGTTACTCGGGGGGAAGCAATCAGCCCCAGCATTTT | CASSYSGGSNQPQHF
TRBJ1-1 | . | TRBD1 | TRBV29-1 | TGCAGCGTTGAGGGCAGGGGGCGAACTGAAGCTTTCTTT | CSVEGRGRTEAFF
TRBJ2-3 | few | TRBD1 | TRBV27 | TGTGCCAGCAGTAAACTGACAGGGGGTGGCGCAGATACGCAGTATTTT | CASSKLTGGGADTQYF
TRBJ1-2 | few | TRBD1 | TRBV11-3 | TGTGCCAGCAGCTCCTCCACCTGGACAGGGGGCTGGGGCTACACCTTC | CASSSSTWTGGWGYTF
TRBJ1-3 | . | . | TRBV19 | TGTGCCAGTAGGTATATCGCCAGGGGAGGCTCTGGAAACACCATATATTTT | CASRYIARGGSGNTIYF
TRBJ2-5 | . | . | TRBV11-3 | TGTGCCAGCAGCTTAGGGGGGCCAGCCCAAGAGACCCAGTACTTC | CASSLGGPAQETQYF
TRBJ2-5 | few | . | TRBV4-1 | TGCGCCAGCAGCCAAGATAGGTCTAGCCACCAAGAGACCCAGTACTTC | CASSQDRSSHQETQYF
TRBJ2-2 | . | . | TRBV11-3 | TGTGCCAGCAGCCCGATGGGGGGCCACGGGGAGCTGTTTTTT | CASSPMGGHGELFF
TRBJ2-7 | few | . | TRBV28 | TGTGCCAGCAGTTTCCTCCGGGGACGATACGAGCAGTACTTC | CASSFLRGRYEQYF
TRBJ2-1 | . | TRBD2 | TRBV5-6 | TGTGCCAGCAGCCTCTCGGTAGCGGGCAACAATGAGCAGTTCTTC | CASSLSVAGNNEQFF
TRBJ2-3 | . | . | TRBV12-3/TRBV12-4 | TGTGCCAGCAGTTTATGGGGGATAAACACAGATACGCAGTATTTT | CASSLWGINTDTQYF
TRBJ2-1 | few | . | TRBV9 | TGTGCCAGCAGCGCCCTGGACAGAAGCTCCTACAATGAGCAGTTCTTC | CASSALDRSSYNEQFF
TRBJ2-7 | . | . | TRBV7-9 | TGTGCCAGCAGCTTCATTGGGGATAGCTCCTACGAGCAGTACTTC | CASSFIGDSSYEQYF
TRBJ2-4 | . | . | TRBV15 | TGTGCCACCAGCAGAGATACCGGGGGGCAGGGTACCAATTTGGTTCAGTACTTC | CATSRDTGGQGTNLVQYF
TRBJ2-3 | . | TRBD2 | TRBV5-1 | TGCGCCAGCAGCTTGGCCGCTAGCGGGGCCACAGATACGCAGTATTTT | CASSLAASGATDTQYF